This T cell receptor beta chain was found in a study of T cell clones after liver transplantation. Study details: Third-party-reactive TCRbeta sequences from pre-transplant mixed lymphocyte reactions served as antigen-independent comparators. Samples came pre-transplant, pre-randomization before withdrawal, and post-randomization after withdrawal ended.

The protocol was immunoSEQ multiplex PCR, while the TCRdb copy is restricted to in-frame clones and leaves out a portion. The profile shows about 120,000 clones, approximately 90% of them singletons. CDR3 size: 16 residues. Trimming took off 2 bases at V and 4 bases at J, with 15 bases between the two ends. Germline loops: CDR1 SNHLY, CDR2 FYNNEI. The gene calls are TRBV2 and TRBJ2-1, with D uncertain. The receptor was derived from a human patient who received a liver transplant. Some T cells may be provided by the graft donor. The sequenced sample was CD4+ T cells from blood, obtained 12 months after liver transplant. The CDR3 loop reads CASSEQAGYQYNEQFF. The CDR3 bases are TGTGCCAGCAGTGAACAGGCCGGCTACCAGTACAATGAGCAGTTCTTC.